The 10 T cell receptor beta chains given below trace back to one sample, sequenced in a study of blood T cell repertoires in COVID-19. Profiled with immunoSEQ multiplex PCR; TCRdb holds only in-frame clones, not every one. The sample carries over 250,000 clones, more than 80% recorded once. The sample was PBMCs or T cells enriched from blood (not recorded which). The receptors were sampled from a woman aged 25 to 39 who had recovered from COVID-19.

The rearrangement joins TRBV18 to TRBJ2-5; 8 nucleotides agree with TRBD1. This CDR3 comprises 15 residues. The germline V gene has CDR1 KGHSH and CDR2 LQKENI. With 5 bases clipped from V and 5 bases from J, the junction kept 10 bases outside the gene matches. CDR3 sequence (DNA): TGTGCCAGCTCAACCGACAGGGGAATTATGGAGACCCAGTACTTC. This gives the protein CASSTDRGIMETQYF. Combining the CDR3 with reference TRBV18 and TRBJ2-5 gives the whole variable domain NAGVMQNPRHLVRRRGQEARLRCSPMKGHSHVYWYRQLPEEGLKFMVYLQKENIIDESGMPKERFSAEFPKEGPSILRIQQVVRGDSAAYFCASSTDRGIMETQYFGPGTRLLVL.

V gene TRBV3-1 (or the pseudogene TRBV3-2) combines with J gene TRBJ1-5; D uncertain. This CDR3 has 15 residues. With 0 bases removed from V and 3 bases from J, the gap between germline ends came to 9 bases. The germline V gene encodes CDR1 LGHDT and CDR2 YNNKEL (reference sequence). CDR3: CASSQDSPVNQPQHF. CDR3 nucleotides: TGTGCCAGCAGCCAAGATTCTCCAGTCAATCAGCCCCAGCATTTT.

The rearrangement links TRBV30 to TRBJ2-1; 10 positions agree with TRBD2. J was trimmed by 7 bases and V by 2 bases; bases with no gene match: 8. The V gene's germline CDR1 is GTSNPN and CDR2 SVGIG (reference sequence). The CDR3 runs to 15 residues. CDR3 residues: CAWSTGTSAWNEQFF. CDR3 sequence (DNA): TGTGCCTGGAGTACCGGGACTAGCGCTTGGAATGAGCAGTTCTTC.

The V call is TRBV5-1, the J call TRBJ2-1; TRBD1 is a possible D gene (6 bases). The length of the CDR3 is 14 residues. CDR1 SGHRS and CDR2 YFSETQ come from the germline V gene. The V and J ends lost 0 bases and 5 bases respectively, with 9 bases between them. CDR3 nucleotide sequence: TGCGCCAGCAGCTTGGGGGGGCGTAACAATGAGCAGTTCTTC. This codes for CASSLGGRNNEQFF.

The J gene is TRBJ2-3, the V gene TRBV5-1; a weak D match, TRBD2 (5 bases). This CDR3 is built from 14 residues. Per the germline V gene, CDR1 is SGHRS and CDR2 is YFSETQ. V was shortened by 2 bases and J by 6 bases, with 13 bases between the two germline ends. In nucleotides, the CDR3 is TGCGCCAGCAGCTTTACGGGCGGGCCGGATACGCAGTATTTT. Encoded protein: CASSFTGGPDTQYF.

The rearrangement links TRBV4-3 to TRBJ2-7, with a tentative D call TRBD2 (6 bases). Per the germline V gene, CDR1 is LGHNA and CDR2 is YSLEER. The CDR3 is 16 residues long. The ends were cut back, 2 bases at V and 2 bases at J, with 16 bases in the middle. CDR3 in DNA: TGCGCCAGCAGCCAATCGCTAGCGTTCGCTACCTACGAGCAGTACTTC. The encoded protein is CASSQSLAFATYEQYF.

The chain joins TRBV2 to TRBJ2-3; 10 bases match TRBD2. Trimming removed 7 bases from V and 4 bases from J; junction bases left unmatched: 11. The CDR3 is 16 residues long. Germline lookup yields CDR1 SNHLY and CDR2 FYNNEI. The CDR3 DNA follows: TGTGCCAGCATCAGCCCCCCTAGCGGGAGTCCAGATACGCAGTATTTT. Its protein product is CASISPPSGSPDTQYF.

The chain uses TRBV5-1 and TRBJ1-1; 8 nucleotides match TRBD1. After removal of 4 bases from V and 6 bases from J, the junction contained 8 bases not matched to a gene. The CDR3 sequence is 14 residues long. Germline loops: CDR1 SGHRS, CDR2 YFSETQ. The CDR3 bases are TGCGCCAGCAGCGCGGACAGGGAAGGAGCTGAAGCTTTCTTT. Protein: CASSADREGAEAFF.

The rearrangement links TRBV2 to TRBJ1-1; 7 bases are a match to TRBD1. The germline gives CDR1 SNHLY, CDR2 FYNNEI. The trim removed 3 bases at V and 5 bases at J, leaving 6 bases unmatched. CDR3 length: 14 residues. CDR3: CASSDSQGETEAFF. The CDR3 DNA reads TGTGCCAGCAGTGATAGTCAGGGGGAGACTGAAGCTTTCTTT.

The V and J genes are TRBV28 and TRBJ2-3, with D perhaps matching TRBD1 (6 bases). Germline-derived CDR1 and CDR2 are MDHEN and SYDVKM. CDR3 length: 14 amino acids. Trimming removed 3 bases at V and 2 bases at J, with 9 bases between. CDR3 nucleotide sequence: TGTGCCAGCAGTTTGGGGGCCGACACAGATACGCAGTATTTT. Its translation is CASSLGADTDTQYF. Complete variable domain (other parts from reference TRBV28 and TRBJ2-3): DVKVTQSSRYLVKRTGEKVFLECVQDMDHENMFWYRQDPGLGLRLIYFSYDVKMKEKGDIPEGYSVSREKKERFSLILESASTNQTSMYLCASSLGADTDTQYFGPGTRLTVL.